This T cell receptor beta chain was identified in a study of shared clonotypes between healthy human individuals. Naivety among CD8 cells was defined by CD45RO negativity and positive CCR7 selection, thereby excluding terminally differentiated effector memory CD45RA+ cells. There were only Caucasian adults among the donors, and all lived in Nashville, Tennessee. With respect to this clone: What it recognizes is unknown.

Sequencing was at deep level. Sequencing was performed with immunoSEQ multiplex PCR; in TCRdb, only in-frame clones are kept and a portion is missing. The repertoire holds hundreds of thousands of clones, with 90% to 95% as singletons. Study-wide results and caveats: Rarefaction analysis demonstrated incomplete sorted-subset sequencing notwithstanding large depth. Non-shared clonotypes had lower generation probabilities than those shared by all four donors.

Germline V lookup: CDR1 LNHDA, CDR2 SQIVND (reference sequence). This CDR3 is 14 amino acids long. V dropped 3 bases and J dropped 2 bases, with 11 bases sitting between them. The TCR sequence derives from a man aged 30 to 45 in good health. The sample comprised naive CD8+ T cells sorted from blood. This rearrangement joins TRBV19 to TRBJ2-7; a weak D match, TRBD2 (6 bases). The chain's CDR3 is CASSIVGSTYEQYF. In DNA, the CDR3 is TGTGCCAGTAGTATCGTCGGGAGTACCTACGAGCAGTACTTC.